Listed below are T cell receptor beta chains from one sample, sequenced in a study of cytomegalovirus exposure and HLA in healthy donors. The method was immunoSEQ multiplex PCR; TCRdb's version includes in-frame clones alone and lacks a portion of them. Found here are about 110,000 clones, under 85% of them singletons; the top ten hold about 5.9%. The material sequenced was PBMCs. The receptors were gathered from a man aged 18 to 30 in good health and CMV-seronegative. The conserved cysteine and the conserved F or W are not part of the CDR3 here. The D gene is left open where the match is weak.

ASSLGDGGRETQY	.	TRBV5-6
ASSLVGGGMDEQF	TRBD2	TRBV11-2
ATGGNTIY	.	TRBV25-1
ASSGGQGAEAF	TRBD1	TRBV6-5
ASSGDRELRYEQY	TRBD1	TRBV2
ASSQARIVGPYNEQF	.	TRBV7-2
ASRTGTGNTIY	.	TRBV5-1
ASSLFVAYEQY	.	TRBV27
ATSRGGTGNEQF	TRBD1	TRBV15
ASSLAPGGTYEQY	.	TRBV5-1
AWRTSGSTDTQY	TRBD2	TRBV30
ASSLGGVPYNEQF	.	TRBV27
ASSLVGTSGTHNEQF	TRBD2	TRBV7-2
ASSEDRGRTDTQY	TRBD1	TRBV25-1
ASSQAGLRYEQY	.	TRBV4-2
ASSEERTRGDTQY	TRBD2	TRBV10-1
ASSPLAGLTYEQY	TRBD2	TRBV7-6
ASSDSHYGYT	.	TRBV6-1
ASSLDGPDRGIRYEQY	TRBD1	TRBV7-8
ASSPRGTGSYEQY	TRBD1	TRBV6-5
ATSDRTGVGQPQH	TRBD1	TRBV15
ASSPTGAGELF	TRBD1	TRBV19
ASSNCGTSGPFTDTQY	.	TRBV21-1
ASSLARQKNTEAF	.	TRBV11-3
ASSLVGGTTDTQY	.	TRBV7-2
ASSLGGAGTTYEQY	.	TRBV28
ASSAYGAGGLNTEAF	TRBD1	TRBV5-4
ASSLDGGNYGYT	.	TRBV5-1
ASSLAPSTGADTQY	TRBD1	TRBV7-8
SVAGQWDTEAF	.	TRBV29-1
ASSYFGPWGDEQF	.	TRBV6-5
ASSSGLARRSGELF	TRBD2	TRBV5-1
ASSQRIASGGSSYNEQF	TRBD2	TRBV4-3
ASSEPGEAIGYT	.	TRBV25-1
ASSPGTSGSLYEQY	TRBD2	TRBV5-4
ASSQTSGRSYEQY	TRBD2	TRBV4-3